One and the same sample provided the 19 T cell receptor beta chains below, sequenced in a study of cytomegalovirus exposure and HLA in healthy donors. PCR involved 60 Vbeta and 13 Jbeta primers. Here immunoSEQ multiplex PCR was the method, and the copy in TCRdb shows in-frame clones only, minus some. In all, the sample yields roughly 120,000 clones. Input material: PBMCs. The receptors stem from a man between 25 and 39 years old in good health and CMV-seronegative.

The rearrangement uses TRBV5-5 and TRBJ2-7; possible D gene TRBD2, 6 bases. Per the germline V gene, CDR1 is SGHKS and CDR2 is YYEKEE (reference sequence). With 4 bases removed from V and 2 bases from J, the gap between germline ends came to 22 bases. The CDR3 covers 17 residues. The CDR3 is CASSRSIPGASTYEQYF. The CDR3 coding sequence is TGTGCCAGCAGCCGGTCAATACCGGGAGCCTCTACCTACGAGCAGTACTTC.

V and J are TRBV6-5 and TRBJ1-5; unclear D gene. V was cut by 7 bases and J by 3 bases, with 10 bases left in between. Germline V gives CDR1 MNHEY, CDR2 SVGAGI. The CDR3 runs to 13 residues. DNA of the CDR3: TGTGCCAGCAAATCAGGCTACAATCAGCCCCAGCATTTT. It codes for CASKSGYNQPQHF.

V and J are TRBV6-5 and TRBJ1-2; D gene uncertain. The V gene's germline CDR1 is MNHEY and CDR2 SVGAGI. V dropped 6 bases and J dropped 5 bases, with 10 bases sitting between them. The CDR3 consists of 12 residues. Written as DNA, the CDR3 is TGTGCCAGCAGCTCAGGTTATTATGGCTACACCTTC. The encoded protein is CASSSGYYGYTF.

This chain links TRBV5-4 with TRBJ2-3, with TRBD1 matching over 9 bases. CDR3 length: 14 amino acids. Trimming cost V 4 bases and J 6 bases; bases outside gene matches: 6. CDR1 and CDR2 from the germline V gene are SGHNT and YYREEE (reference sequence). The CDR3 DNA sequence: TGTGCCAGCAGCCCGGGACAGGGCAGGGATACGCAGTATTTT. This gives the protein CASSPGQGRDTQYF. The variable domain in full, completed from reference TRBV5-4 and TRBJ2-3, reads ETGVTQSPTHLIKTRGQQVTLRCSSQSGHNTVSWYQQALGQGPQFIFQYYREEENGRGNFPPRFSGLQFPNYSSELNVNALELDDSALYLCASSPGQGRDTQYFGPGTRLTVL.

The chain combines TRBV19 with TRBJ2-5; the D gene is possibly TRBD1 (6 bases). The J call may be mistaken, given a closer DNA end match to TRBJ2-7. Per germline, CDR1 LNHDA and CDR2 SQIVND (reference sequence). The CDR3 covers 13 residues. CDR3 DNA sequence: TGTGCCAGTAGCCCGGACAGCTCCTACGAGCAGTACTTC. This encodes CASSPDSSYEQYF.

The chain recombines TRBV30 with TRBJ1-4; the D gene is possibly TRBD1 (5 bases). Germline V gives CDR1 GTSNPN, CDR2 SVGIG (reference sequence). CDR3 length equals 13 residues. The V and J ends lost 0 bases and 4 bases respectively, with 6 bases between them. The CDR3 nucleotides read TGTGCCTGGAGTGTACAGGATAATGAAAAACTGTTTTTT. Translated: CAWSVQDNEKLFF.

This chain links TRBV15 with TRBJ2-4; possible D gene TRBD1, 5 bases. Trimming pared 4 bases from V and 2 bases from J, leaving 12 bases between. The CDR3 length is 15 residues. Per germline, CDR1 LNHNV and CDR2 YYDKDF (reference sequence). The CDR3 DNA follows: TGTGCCACCAGCAACCAGGGCGGACCCAAAAACATTCAGTACTTC. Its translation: CATSNQGGPKNIQYF.

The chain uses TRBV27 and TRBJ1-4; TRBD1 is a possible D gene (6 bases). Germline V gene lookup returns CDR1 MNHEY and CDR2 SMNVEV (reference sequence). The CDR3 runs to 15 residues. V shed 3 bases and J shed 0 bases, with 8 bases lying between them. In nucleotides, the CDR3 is TGTGCCAGCAGTTTGTACAGGGCAACTAATGAAAAACTGTTTTTT. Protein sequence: CASSLYRATNEKLFF.

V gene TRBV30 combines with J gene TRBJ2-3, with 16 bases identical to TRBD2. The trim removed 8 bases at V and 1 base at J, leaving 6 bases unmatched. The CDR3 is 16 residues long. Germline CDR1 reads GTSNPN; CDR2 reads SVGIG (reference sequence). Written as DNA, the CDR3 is TGTGCCGCCGGGACTAGCGGGAGGGGTCGCACAGATACGCAGTATTTT. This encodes CAAGTSGRGRTDTQYF.

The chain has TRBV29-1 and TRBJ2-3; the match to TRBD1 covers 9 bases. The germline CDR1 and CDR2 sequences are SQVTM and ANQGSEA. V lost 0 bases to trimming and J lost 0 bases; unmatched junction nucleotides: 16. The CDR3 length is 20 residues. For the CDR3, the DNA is TGCAGCGTTGAAGACGGCGGTTCGGACAGGGGAATTCCTAGCACAGATACGCAGTATTTT. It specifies CSVEDGGSDRGIPSTDTQYF.

CDR3: CAWSSGQGIDGYTF. CDR3 in DNA: TGTGCCTGGAGTTCGGGACAGGGAATTGATGGCTACACCTTC. The rearrangement joins TRBV30 to TRBJ1-2, with 9 bases fitting TRBD1. Germline assignment: CDR1 GTSNPN and CDR2 SVGIG (reference sequence). This CDR3 has 14 residues. V lost 2 bases to trimming and J lost 6 bases; unmatched junction nucleotides: 7.

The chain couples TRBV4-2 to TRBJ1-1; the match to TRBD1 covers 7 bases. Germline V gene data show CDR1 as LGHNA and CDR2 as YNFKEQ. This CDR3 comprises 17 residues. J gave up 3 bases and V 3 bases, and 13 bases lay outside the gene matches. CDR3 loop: CASSHPNTGDGDTEAFF. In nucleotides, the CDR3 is TGTGCCAGCAGCCATCCCAATACAGGGGATGGAGACACTGAAGCTTTCTTT.

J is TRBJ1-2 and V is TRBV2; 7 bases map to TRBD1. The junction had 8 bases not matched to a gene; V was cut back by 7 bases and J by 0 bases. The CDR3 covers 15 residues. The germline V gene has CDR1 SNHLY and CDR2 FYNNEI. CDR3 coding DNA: TGTGCCAGCACCCGAGGGACAGTGACTAACTATGGCTACACCTTC. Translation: CASTRGTVTNYGYTF.

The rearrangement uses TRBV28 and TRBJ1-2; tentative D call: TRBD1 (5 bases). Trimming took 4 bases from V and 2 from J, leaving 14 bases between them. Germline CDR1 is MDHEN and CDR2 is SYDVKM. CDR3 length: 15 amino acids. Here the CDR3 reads CASSSGQGGNYGYTF. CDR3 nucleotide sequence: TGTGCCAGCAGTTCCGGTCAGGGTGGCAACTATGGCTACACCTTC.

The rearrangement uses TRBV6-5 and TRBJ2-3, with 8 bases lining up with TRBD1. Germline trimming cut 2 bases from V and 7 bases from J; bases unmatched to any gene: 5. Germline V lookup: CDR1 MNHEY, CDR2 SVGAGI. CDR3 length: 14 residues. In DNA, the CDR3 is TGTGCCAGCAGTTACGGACAGGGACGTAATACGCAGTATTTT. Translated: CASSYGQGRNTQYF.

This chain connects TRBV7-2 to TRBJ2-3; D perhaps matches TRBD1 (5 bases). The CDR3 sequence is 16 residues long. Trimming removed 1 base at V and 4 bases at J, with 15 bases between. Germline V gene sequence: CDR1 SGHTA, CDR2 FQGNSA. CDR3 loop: CASSLEGPGRPDTQYF. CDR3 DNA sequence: TGTGCCAGCAGCTTAGAGGGGCCCGGGCGGCCAGATACGCAGTATTTT. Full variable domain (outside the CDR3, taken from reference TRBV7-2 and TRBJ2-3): GAGVSQSPSNKVTEKGKDVELRCDPISGHTALYWYRQSLGQGLEFLIYFQGNSAPDKSGLPSDRFSAERTGGSVSTLTIQRTQQEDSAVYLCASSLEGPGRPDTQYFGPGTRLTVL.

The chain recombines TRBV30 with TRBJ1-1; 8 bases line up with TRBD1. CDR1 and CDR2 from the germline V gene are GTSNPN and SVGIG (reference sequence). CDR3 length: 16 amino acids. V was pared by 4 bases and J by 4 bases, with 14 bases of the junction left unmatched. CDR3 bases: TGTGCCTGGACCGGATTGACAGGGGCTACGGGCACTGAAGCTTTCTTT. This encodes CAWTGLTGATGTEAFF.

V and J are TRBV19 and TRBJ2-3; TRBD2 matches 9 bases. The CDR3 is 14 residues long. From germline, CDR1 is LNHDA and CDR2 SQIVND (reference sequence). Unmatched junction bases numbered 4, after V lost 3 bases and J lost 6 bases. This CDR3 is CASSINLAGDTQYF. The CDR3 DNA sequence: TGTGCCAGTAGTATTAATCTAGCGGGGGATACGCAGTATTTT.

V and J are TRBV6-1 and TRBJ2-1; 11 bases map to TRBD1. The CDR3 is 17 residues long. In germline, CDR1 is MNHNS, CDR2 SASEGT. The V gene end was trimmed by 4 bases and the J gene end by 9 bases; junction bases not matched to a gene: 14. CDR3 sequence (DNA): TGTGCCAGCAGTGCCAAAAAGTCGGGACAGGGGGTCGCTGAGCAGTTCTTC. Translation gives CASSAKKSGQGVAEQFF.